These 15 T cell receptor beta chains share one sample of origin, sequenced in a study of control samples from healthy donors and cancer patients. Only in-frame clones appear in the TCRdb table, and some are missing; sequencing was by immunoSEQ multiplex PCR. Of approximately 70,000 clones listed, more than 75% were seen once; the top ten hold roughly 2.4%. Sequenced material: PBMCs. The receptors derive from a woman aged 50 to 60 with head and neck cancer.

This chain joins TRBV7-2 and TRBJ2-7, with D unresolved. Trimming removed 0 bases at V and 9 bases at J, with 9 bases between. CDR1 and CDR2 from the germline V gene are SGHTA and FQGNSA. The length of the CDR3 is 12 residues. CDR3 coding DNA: TGTGCCAGCAGCTTAGCAGAAGAGCGGCAGTACTTC. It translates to CASSLAEERQYF.

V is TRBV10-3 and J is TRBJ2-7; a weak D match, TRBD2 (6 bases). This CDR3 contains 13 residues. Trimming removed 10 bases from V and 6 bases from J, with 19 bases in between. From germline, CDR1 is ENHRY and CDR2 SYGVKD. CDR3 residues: CASNRLEQSEQYF. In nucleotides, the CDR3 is TGTGCCAGCAACCGACTAGAGCAAAGCGAGCAGTACTTC.

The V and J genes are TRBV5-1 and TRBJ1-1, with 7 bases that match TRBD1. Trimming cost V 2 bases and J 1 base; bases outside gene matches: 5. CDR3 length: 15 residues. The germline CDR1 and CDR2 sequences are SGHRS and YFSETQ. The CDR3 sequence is CASSFQGVSNTEAFF. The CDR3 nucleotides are TGCGCCAGCAGCTTTCAGGGGGTTTCGAACACTGAAGCTTTCTTT. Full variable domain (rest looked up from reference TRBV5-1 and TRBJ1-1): KAGVTQTPRYLIKTRGQQVTLSCSPISGHRSVSWYQQTPGQGLQFLFEYFSETQRNKGNFPGRFSGRQFSNSRSEMNVSTLELGDSALYLCASSFQGVSNTEAFFGQGTRLTVV.

CDR3 loop: CASRPTPNSPLHF. The CDR3 nucleotides are TGTGCCAGCAGGCCAACCCCTAATTCACCCCTCCACTTT. V usage is TRBV6-1 and J usage is TRBJ1-6; D call uncertain. The CDR3 runs to 13 residues. The V gene lost 6 bases and the J gene lost 6 bases, with 9 bases spanning the gap. Germline V CDR1 and CDR2: MNHNS, SASEGT.

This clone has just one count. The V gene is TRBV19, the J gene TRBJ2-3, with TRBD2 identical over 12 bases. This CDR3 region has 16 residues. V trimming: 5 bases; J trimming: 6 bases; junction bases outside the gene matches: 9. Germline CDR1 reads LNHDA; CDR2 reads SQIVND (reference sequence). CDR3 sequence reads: CASSLRLAGAADTQYF. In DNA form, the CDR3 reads TGTGCCAGTAGTTTAAGACTAGCGGGGGCCGCGGATACGCAGTATTTT.

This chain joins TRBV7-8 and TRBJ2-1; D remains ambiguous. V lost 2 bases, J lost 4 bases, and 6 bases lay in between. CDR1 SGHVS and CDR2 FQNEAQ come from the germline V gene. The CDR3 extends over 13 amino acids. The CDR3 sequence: CASSLIRYNEQFF. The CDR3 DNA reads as TGTGCCAGCAGCTTAATCAGGTACAATGAGCAGTTCTTC.

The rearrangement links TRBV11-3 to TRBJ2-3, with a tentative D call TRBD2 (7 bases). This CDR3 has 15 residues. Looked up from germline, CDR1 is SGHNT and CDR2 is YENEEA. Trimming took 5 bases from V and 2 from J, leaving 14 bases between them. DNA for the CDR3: TGTGCCAGCAGCCAAAGGGGGGGAGACACAGATACGCAGTATTTT. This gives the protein CASSQRGGDTDTQYF.

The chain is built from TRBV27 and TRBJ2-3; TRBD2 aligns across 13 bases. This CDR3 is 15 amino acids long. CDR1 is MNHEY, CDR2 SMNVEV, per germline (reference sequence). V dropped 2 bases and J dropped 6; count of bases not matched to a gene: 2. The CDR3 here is CASSLGTSGADTQYF. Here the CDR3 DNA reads TGTGCCAGCAGTTTAGGGACTAGCGGGGCGGATACGCAGTATTTT.

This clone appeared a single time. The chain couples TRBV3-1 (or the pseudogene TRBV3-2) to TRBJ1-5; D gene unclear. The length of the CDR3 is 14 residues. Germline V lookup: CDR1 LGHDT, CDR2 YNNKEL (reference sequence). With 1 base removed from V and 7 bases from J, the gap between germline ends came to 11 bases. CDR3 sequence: CASSQGVGEQPQHF. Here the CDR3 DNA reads TGTGCCAGCAGCCAAGGAGTAGGTGAACAGCCCCAGCATTTT.

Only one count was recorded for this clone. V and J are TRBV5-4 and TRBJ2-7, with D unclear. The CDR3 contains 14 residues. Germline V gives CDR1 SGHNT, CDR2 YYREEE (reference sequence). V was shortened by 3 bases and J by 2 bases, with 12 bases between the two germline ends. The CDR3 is CASSSSRAPYEQYF. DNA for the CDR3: TGTGCCAGCAGCTCGTCACGGGCCCCCTACGAGCAGTACTTC.

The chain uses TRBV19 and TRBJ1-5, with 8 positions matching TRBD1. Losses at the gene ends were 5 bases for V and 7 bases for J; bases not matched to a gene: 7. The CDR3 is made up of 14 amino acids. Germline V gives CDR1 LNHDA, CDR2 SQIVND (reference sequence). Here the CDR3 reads CASSPTGGGQPQHF. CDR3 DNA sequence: TGTGCCAGTAGTCCCACAGGGGGAGGGCAGCCCCAGCATTTT.

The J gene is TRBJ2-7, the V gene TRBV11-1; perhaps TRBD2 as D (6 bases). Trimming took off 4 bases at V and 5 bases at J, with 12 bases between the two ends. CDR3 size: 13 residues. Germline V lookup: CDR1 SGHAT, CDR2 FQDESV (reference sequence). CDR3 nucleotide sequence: TGTGCCAGCAGCTGGAGTGGGGGGAACGAGCAGTACTTC. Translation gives CASSWSGGNEQYF.

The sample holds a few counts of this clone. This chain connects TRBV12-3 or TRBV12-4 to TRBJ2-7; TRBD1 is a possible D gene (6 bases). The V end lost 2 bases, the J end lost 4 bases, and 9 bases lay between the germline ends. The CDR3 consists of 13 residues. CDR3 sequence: CASSLQGRYEQYF. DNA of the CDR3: TGTGCCAGCAGTTTACAGGGGAGATACGAGCAGTACTTC.

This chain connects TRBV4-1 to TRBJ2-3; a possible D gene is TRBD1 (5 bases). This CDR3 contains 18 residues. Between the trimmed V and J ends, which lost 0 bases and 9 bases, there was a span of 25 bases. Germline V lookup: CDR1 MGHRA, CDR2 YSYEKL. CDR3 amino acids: CASSQEVPGPPPPPTQYF. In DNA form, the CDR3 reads TGCGCCAGCAGCCAAGAAGTTCCAGGGCCCCCTCCCCCCCCCACGCAGTATTTT.

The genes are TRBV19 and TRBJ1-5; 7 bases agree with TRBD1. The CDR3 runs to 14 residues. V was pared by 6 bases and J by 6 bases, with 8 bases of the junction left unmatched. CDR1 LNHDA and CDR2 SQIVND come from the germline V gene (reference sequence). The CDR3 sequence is CASSSTGPGQPQHF. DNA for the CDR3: TGTGCCAGTAGCTCGACAGGGCCCGGTCAGCCCCAGCATTTT. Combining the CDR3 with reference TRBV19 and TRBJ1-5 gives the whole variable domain DGGITQSPKYLFRKEGQNVTLSCEQNLNHDAMYWYRQDPGQGLRLIYYSQIVNDFQKGDIAEGYSVSREKKESFPLTVTSAQKNPTAFYLCASSSTGPGQPQHFGDGTRLSIL.